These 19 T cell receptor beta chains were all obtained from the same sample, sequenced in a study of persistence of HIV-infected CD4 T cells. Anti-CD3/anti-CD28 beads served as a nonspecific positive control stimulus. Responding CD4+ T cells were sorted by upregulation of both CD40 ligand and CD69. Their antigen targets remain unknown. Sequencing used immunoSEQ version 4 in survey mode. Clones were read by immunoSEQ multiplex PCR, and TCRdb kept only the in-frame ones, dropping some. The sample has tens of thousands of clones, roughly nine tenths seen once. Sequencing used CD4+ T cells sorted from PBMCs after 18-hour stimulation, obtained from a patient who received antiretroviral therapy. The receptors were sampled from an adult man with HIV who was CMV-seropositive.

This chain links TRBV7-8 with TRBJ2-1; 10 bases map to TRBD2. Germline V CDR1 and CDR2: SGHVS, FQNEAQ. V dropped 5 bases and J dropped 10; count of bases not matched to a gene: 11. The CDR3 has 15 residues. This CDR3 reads CASSPRSGGGWEQFF. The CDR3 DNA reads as TGTGCCAGCAGCCCCCGGAGCGGGGGGGGTTGGGAGCAGTTCTTC.

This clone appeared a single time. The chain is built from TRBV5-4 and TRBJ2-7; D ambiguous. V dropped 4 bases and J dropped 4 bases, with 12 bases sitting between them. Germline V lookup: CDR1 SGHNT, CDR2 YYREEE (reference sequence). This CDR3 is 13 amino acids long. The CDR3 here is CASSHGRVYEQYF. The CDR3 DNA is TGTGCCAGCAGCCATGGTCGCGTATACGAGCAGTACTTC.

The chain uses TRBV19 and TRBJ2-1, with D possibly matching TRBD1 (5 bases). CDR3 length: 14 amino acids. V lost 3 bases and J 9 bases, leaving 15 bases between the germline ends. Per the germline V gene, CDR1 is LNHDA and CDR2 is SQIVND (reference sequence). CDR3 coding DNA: TGTGCCAGTAGTATGTACCCTCAGGGTAGTGAGCAGTTCTTC. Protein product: CASSMYPQGSEQFF.

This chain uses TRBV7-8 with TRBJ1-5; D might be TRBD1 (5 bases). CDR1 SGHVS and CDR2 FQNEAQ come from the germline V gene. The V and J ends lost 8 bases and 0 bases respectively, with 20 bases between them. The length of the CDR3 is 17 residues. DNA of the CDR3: TGTGCCAGCGCGTCAGGGACCCCCAGTTATAGCAATCAGCCCCAGCATTTT. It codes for CASASGTPSYSNQPQHF.

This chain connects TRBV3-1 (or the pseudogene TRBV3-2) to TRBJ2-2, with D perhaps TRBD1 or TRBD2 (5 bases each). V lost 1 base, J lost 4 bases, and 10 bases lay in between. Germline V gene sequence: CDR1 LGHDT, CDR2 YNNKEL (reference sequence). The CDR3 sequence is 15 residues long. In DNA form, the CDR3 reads TGTGCCAGCAGCCAAGGGGCAGGGAGCACCGGGGAGCTGTTTTTT. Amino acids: CASSQGAGSTGELFF.

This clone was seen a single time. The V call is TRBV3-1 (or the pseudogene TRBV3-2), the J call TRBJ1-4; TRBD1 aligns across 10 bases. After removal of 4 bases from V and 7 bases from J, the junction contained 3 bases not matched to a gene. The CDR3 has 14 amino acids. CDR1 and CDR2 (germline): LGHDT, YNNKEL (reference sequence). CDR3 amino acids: CASSRDRGGEKLFF. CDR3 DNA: TGTGCCAGCAGCCGGGACAGGGGCGGTGAAAAACTGTTTTTT.

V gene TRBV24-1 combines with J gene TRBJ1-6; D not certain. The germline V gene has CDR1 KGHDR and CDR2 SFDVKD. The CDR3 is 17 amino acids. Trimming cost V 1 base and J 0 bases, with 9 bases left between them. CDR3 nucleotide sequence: TGTGCCACCAGTGATTTTAAGGCGAACTCCTATAATTCACCCCTCCACTTT. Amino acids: CATSDFKANSYNSPLHF.

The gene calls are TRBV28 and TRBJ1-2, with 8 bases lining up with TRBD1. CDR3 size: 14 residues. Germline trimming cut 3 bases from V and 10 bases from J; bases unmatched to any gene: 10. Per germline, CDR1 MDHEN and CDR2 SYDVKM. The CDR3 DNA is TGTGCCAGCAGTTTTTCCCGGGACAGGTTTGACTACACCTTC. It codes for CASSFSRDRFDYTF.

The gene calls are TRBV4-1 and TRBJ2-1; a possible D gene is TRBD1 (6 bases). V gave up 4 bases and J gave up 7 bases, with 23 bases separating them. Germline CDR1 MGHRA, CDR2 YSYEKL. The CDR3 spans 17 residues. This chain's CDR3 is CASSPTPQGRTRNEQFF. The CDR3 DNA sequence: TGCGCCAGCAGCCCGACTCCCCAGGGGCGCACAAGGAATGAGCAGTTCTTC.

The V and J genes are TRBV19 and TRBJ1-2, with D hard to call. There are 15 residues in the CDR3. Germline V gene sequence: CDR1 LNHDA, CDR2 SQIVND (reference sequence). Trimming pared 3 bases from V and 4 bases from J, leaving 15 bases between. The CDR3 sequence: CASSITRGRGYGYTF. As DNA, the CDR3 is TGTGCCAGTAGTATTACTCGGGGAAGAGGCTATGGCTACACCTTC. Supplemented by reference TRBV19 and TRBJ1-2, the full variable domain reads DGGITQSPKYLFRKEGQNVTLSCEQNLNHDAMYWYRQDPGQGLRLIYYSQIVNDFQKGDIAEGYSVSREKKESFPLTVTSAQKNPTAFYLCASSITRGRGYGYTFGSGTRLTVV.

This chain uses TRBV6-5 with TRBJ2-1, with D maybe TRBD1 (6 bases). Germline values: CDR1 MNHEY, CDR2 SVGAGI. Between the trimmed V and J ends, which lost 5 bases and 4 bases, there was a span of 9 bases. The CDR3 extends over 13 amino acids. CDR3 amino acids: CASSSQGYNEQFF. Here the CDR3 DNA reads TGTGCCAGCAGTAGCCAGGGGTACAATGAGCAGTTCTTC.

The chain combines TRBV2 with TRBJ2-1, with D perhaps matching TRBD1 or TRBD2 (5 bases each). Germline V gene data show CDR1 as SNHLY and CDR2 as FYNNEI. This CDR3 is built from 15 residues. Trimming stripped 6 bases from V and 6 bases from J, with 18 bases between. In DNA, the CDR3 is TGTGCCAGCAGGAATGGGGAGACAGTGAGCAATGAGCAGTTCTTC. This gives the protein CASRNGETVSNEQFF.

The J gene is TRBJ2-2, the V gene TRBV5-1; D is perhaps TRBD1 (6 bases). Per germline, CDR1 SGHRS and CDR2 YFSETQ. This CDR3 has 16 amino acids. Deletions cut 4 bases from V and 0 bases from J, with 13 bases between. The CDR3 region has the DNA TGCGCCAGCAGCGTACCCCGGACAGCGAACACCGGGGAGCTGTTTTTT. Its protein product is CASSVPRTANTGELFF.

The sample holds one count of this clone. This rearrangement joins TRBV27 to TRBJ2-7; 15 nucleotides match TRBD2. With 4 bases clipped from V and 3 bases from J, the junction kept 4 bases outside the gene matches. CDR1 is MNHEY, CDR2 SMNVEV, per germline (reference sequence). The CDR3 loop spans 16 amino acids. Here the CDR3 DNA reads TGTGCCAGCAGTTCCGGGACTAGCGGGGGGAACTACGAGCAGTACTTC. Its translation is CASSSGTSGGNYEQYF.

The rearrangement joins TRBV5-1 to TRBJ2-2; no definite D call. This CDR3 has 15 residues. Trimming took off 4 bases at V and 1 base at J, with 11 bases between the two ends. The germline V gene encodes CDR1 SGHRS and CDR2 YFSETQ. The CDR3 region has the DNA TGCGCCAGCAGCCCCCTCGTAGGGAACACCGGGGAGCTGTTTTTT. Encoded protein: CASSPLVGNTGELFF. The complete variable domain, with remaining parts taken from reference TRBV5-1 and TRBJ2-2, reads KAGVTQTPRYLIKTRGQQVTLSCSPISGHRSVSWYQQTPGQGLQFLFEYFSETQRNKGNFPGRFSGRQFSNSRSEMNVSTLELGDSALYLCASSPLVGNTGELFFGEGSRLTVL.

The CDR3 sequence is CASSRIVGYEQYF. The CDR3 DNA sequence: TGTGCCAGCAGCCGGATCGTTGGCTACGAGCAGTACTTC. The rearrangement uses TRBV11-1 and TRBJ2-7; no definite D call. CDR1 SGHAT and CDR2 FQDESV come from the germline V gene (reference sequence). Deletions cut 5 bases from V and 3 bases from J, with 11 bases between. There are 13 residues in the CDR3.

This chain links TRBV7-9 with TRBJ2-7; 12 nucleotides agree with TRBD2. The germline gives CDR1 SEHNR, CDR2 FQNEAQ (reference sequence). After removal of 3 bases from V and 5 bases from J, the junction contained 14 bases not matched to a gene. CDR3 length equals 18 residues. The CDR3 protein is CASSLELGGLAGSHEQYF. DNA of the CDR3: TGTGCCAGCAGCTTGGAATTGGGCGGACTAGCGGGGAGCCACGAGCAGTACTTC.

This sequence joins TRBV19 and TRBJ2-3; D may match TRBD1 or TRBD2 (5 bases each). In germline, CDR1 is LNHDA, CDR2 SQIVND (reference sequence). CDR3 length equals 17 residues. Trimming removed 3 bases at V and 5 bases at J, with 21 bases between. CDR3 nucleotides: TGTGCCAGTAGTATGGGGTCTGGGACCGTCCTGCAAGATACGCAGTATTTT. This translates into CASSMGSGTVLQDTQYF.

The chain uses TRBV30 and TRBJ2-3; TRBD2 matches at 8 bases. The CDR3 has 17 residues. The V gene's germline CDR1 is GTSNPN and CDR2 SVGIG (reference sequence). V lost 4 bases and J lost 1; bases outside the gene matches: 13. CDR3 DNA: TGTGCCTGGACGAAGGGGACTAGTTTCATCGGCACAGATACGCAGTATTTT. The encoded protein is CAWTKGTSFIGTDTQYF. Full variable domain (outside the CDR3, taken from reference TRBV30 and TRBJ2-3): SQTIHQWPATLVQPVGSPLSLECTVEGTSNPNLYWYRQAAGRGLQLLFYSVGIGQISSEVPQNLSASRPQDRQFILSSKKLLLSDSGFYLCAWTKGTSFIGTDTQYFGPGTRLTVL.